This TCR beta chain was observed in a study of OX40 agonist ivuxolimab in advanced cancers. For the study at large: The patients got ivuxolimab, which is an agonistic anti-OX40 (CD134) antibody. Cancers in dose escalation were hepatocellular, melanoma, renal cell and head and neck.

Collection of blood occurred at baseline, at cycle 4 day 1, and at cycle 7 day 1. The germline V gene encodes CDR1 SGHTA and CDR2 FQGNSA. This CDR3 has 14 residues. V shed 5 bases and J 5 bases; nucleotides not matched to a gene: 1. Method: immunoSEQ multiplex PCR; TCRdb's copy keeps in-frame clones and lacks some. The profile covers tens of thousands of clones, with 88% appearing a single time and 55% to 60% taken by the ten largest. This sample comprised CD4+ or CD8+ T cells sorted from blood, obtained in a trial of the OX40 agonist ivuxolimab. The chain combines TRBV7-2 with TRBJ2-3, with 13 bases fitting TRBD2. This TCR was sampled from an adult with an advanced solid tumor such as melanoma, head and neck, liver or kidney cancer. The CDR3 reads CASSRTSGGDTQYF. CDR3 in DNA: TGTGCCAGCAGCAGGACTAGCGGGGGAGATACGCAGTATTTT.